The sequence of this T cell receptor beta chain was determined in a study of T-cell memory formation after mild COVID-19. Sample barcodes and UMIs were carried by the TCR alpha and TCR beta cDNA libraries that 5'RACE generated with constant-segment primers. TCRdb ran MiXCR on the 5' RACE reads and lists one entry per CDR3 protein. The table lists some 350,000 distinct CDR3 sequences, roughly 13% of them singletons. This clonotype was picked up a small number of times. The CDR3 is made up of 14 amino acids. V shed 4 bases and J 3 bases; nucleotides not matched to a gene: 6. The chain recombines TRBV23-1 with TRBJ2-7; TRBD1 matches at 7 bases. TRBV23-1 is an ORF; its function is uncertain. The sample taken for sequencing was PBMCs or a T cell subset sorted from them (not recorded which). The TCR sequence derives from a young man who had mild COVID-19 (a few samples of this study predate the infection). Cell type and time point are not known. DNA of the CDR3: TGCGCCAGCAGTCCTCGACAGGGCATCTACGAGCAGTACTTC. The encoded protein is CASSPRQGIYEQYF.